The clone carrying this T cell receptor (beta chain) has more than one count but fewer than ten. What it recognizes is unknown. Study-wide points: The larger cohort examined one V-J beta rearrangement, not whole repertoires.

Using its own MiXCR run on the 5' RACE reads, TCRdb lists one record per CDR3 protein. Of around 44,000 distinct CDR3 sequences listed, 25% to 35% were seen once; the top ten hold roughly 4.1%. The CDR3 runs 14 residues. Germline CDR1 is SGHRS and CDR2 is YFSETQ. Between the trimmed V and J ends, which lost 4 bases and 0 bases, there was a span of 10 bases. This TCR was sampled from a female donor with breast cancer. The sequenced sample was tumor-infiltrating memory CD4+ T cells sorted from the breast tumor. Regarding subset: memory CD4+ T cells, CD4+CD45RO+CD25-. V gene TRBV5-1 combines with J gene TRBJ1-1; D is unresolved. The DNA for the CDR3 is TGCGCCAGCAGCGCCCTGACCATGAACACTGAAGCTTTCTTT. The encoded protein is CASSALTMNTEAFF.